The 9 T cell receptor beta chains below come from one sample, sequenced in a study of T-cell reconstitution after alpha-beta-depleted transplantation in children. Unique molecular identifiers were used in preparing the TCRbeta library. Via MiXCR, TCRdb re-called the PCR reads, giving one row per CDR3 protein. The sample holds about 340,000 distinct CDR3 sequences, 16% seen once. Sample: PBMCs, mostly from graft donor cells, taken 360 days after TCRalphabeta/CD19-depleted stem cell transplant. These receptors originate from a male patient under 10 years old who had a stem cell transplant for acute lymphoblastic leukemia, so the T cells may come from the graft donor.

The J gene is TRBJ1-5, the V gene TRBV28; 7 bases are shared with TRBD1. The V gene's germline CDR1 is MDHEN and CDR2 SYDVKM. The CDR3 sequence is 13 residues long. V gave up 4 bases and J gave up 5 bases; unmatched junction bases: 2. CDR3 bases: TGTGCCAGCAGTTACAGGGGAGATCAGCCCCAGCATTTT. Translation: CASSYRGDQPQHF.

This clonotype was seen more than once but under ten times. The rearrangement links TRBV6-1 to TRBJ2-2, with TRBD2 identical over 11 bases. The CDR3 runs 15 residues. CDR1 MNHNS and CDR2 SASEGT come from the germline V gene. V dropped 7 bases and J dropped 5; count of bases not matched to a gene: 6. CDR3 nucleotides: TGTGCCAGCACTAAAGGGACTAGCGGTACCGGGGAGCTGTTTTTT. This codes for CASTKGTSGTGELFF.

This clonotype showed up just a few times. The chain couples TRBV4-3 to TRBJ2-6, with 7 bases identical to TRBD2. The V gene's germline CDR1 is LGHNA and CDR2 YSLEER. V gave up 4 bases and J gave up 0 bases; unmatched junction bases: 9. The CDR3 sequence is 18 residues long. CDR3 in amino acids: CASSPSRLAFSGANVLTF. CDR3 DNA sequence: TGCGCCAGCAGCCCCTCCCGACTAGCCTTCTCTGGGGCCAACGTCCTGACTTTC.

Only a few counts were recorded for this clonotype. The rearrangement uses TRBV2 and TRBJ2-7; tentatively, D is TRBD1 (6 bases). The CDR3 is 14 amino acids. The V gene lost 11 bases and the J gene lost 5 bases, with 22 bases spanning the gap. Looked up from germline, CDR1 is SNHLY and CDR2 is FYNNEI. The CDR3 DNA reads as TGTGCCCATTCACCTCAAAACAGGGCGGACGAGCAGTACTTC. Translation: CAHSPQNRADEQYF.

This clonotype came up many times. V usage is TRBV5-6 and J usage is TRBJ2-1; 11 positions agree with TRBD2. CDR1 is SGHDT, CDR2 YYEEEE, per germline. V gave up 2 bases and J gave up 8 bases; unmatched junction bases: 6. The CDR3 extends over 15 amino acids. The DNA for the CDR3 is TGTGCCAGCAGCTTCTTGACTAGCGGGACCGATGAGCAGTTCTTC. Translated: CASSFLTSGTDEQFF.

The V call is TRBV7-6, the J call TRBJ1-1, with D possibly TRBD1 on 6 matching bases. V was pared by 0 bases and J by 6 bases, with 11 bases between. CDR1 is SGHVS, CDR2 FNYEAQ, per germline. This CDR3 contains 14 residues. The CDR3 DNA reads as TGTGCCAGCAGCTTAGCGGGGGGCGCCTCTGAAGCTTTCTTT. Translating it yields CASSLAGGASEAFF.

In this sample, this clonotype turned up many times. The CDR3 sequence: CSASQGNYGYTF. CDR3 nucleotides: TGCAGTGCTAGTCAGGGCAACTATGGCTACACCTTC. V usage is TRBV20-1 and J usage is TRBJ1-2; D might be TRBD1 (5 bases). The CDR3 has 12 residues. The V gene's germline CDR1 is DFQATT and CDR2 SNEGSKA (reference sequence). V dropped 3 bases and J dropped 2 bases, with 7 bases sitting between them.

The chain is built from TRBV5-1 and TRBJ2-2; D is possibly TRBD2 (6 bases). CDR1 SGHRS and CDR2 YFSETQ come from the germline V gene. There are 16 residues in the CDR3. V gave up 1 base and J gave up 0 bases, with 10 bases separating them. CDR3 sequence: CASSLLAGPNTGELFF. CDR3 coding DNA: TGCGCCAGCAGCTTGTTGGCGGGACCGAACACCGGGGAGCTGTTTTTT.

This clonotype has more than one count but fewer than ten. The gene calls are TRBV9 and TRBJ2-1, with 10 bases that match TRBD2. The ends lost 4 bases at V and 5 bases at J; junction bases unmatched: 6. Germline V gene sequence: CDR1 SGDLS, CDR2 YYNGEE. This CDR3 is 15 amino acids long. The CDR3: CASSSRLAGNNEQFF. The CDR3 DNA follows: TGTGCCAGCAGCTCCCGACTAGCGGGCAACAATGAGCAGTTCTTC.